This TCR beta chain was profiled in a study of cytomegalovirus exposure and HLA in healthy donors. General study findings and limits: TCR beta chains numbering approximately 150 were designated cytomegalovirus-associated. The finding came from a later analysis; first-cohort TCR clusters tended to co-occur in the 130 or so validation repertoires. Despite most TCR sequences being rare, some public TCRs occurred in many donors.

With regard to this clone: What it binds is unknown.

TCRdb keeps only in-frame clones here, not all; method: immunoSEQ multiplex PCR. The sample shows 260,000 or so clones, roughly 88% of them seen only once. The sequencing input was PBMCs. This receptor was identified in a woman aged 18-30 years in good health and CMV-seronegative.

The CDR3 loop reads CASYSGYSSGANVLTF. CDR3 nucleotide sequence: TGTGCCAGTTATTCGGGGTACAGCTCTGGGGCCAACGTCCTGACTTTC. The J gene is TRBJ2-6, the V gene TRBV5-5, with D possibly matching TRBD2 (5 bases). CDR1 SGHKS and CDR2 YYEKEE come from the germline V gene (reference sequence). Trimming shortened V by 8 bases and J by 0 bases, and 15 bases separated the two germline ends. This CDR3 region has 16 residues.